These T cell receptor beta chains were read from a single sample in a study of shared clonotypes between healthy human individuals. The repertoire was sequenced with immunoSEQ multiplex PCR; TCRdb's copy has only in-frame clones and lacks some. The repertoire holds approximately 1.9 million clones, with 93% as singletons. Sequencing input: naive CD8+ T cells from PBMCs. The receptors were sampled from a man younger than 35 in good health. Some clones in this sample may be carry-over from other donors' samples. CDR3s leave out the opening cysteine and the closing phenylalanine or tryptophan. Clone size is not always given. Where it is, it says once, few, many or a class for expanded clones.

length,size,V,J,CDR3
10,.,TRBV5-6,TRBJ1-4,ASSLGGGRLF
13,.,TRBV6-5,TRBJ1-5,ASSRDRSINQPQH
13,.,TRBV18,TRBJ2-5,ASSPPVRVQETQY
11,.,TRBV7-3,TRBJ1-2,ASSHGTGYGYT
14,.,TRBV28,TRBJ1-1,ASSPRIGFWDTEAF
13,.,TRBV2,TRBJ2-7,ASSEEGRRIYEQY
14,.,TRBV9,TRBJ2-1,ASSTRLAGTYNEQF
18,.,TRBV5-1,TRBJ2-2,ASSLERVAVLTSNTGELF
13,.,TRBV28,TRBJ1-1,ASSTRQGAMTEAF
12,.,TRBV5-4,TRBJ2-3,ASSPRLGGDTQY
15,once,TRBV5-6,TRBJ2-7,ASSSRWTSGRQYEQY
13,.,TRBV11-2,TRBJ1-1,ASSQTRGLNTEAF
11,.,TRBV29-1,TRBJ2-7,SVVSGSPYEQY
13,.,TRBV4-3,TRBJ2-7,ASSQGSGRAHEQY
13,.,TRBV6-1,TRBJ2-3,ASSRPIRVADTQY
11,.,TRBV10-3,TRBJ2-5,AIRAGREETQY
13,.,TRBV7-9,TRBJ1-1,ASSLEGTGNTEAF
12,.,TRBV7-6,TRBJ1-1,ASSPGGGLAEAF
13,.,TRBV29-1,TRBJ2-1,SVGDSGRAASEQF
9,.,TRBV6-5,TRBJ2-2,ASRETGELF
11,.,TRBV7-3,TRBJ2-1,ASSNLDGYEQF
12,once,TRBV9,TRBJ2-3,ASSRGQGTDTQY
11,.,TRBV7-9,TRBJ2-2,ASGTRNTGELF
15,.,TRBV4-1,TRBJ2-3,ASSYELAGGITDTQY
11,.,TRBV7-2,TRBJ1-1,ASSPRGGPEAF
12,.,TRBV27,TRBJ2-7,ASSLLAGAYEQY
10,.,TRBV7-9,TRBJ2-1,ASSLGQNEQF
11,.,TRBV9,TRBJ1-1,ASREGEGTEAF
12,.,TRBV10-3,TRBJ2-1,AISLAGGRDEQF
11,.,TRBV29-1,TRBJ2-7,SVELGARYEQY
14,.,TRBV9,TRBJ2-3,ASSVVGRAGKDTQY
13,.,TRBV11-2,TRBJ1-4,ASSKWGGGYEKLF
14,.,TRBV4-2,TRBJ2-1,ASSSGWLAGRNEQF
10,.,TRBV7-2,TRBJ2-7,ASSLGFYEQY
12,.,TRBV7-9,TRBJ2-7,ASSPAGGPYEQY
11,.,TRBV11-2,TRBJ2-3,ASSARPQDTQY
14,.,TRBV9,TRBJ2-1,ASSAPTGQGYNEQF
12,.,TRBV6-5,TRBJ2-3,ASSYLGGADTQY
10,.,TRBV5-1,TRBJ2-1,ASSLGSFEQF
10,.,TRBV7-9,TRBJ2-2,VALVDTGELF
13,.,TRBV7-3,TRBJ1-1,ASSPGTGGLTEAF
13,.,TRBV6-5,.,ASSYSSGSSYEQY
12,.,TRBV9,TRBJ1-3,ASSKSVSGNTIY
10,.,TRBV19,TRBJ2-1,ASSHRNNEQF
11,.,TRBV6-5,TRBJ2-1,ASSVLATNEQF
10,.,TRBV5-8,TRBJ2-7,ASSSGGNEQY
16,.,TRBV7-9,TRBJ1-3,ASSLTPISGNPGNTIY
12,.,TRBV28,TRBJ2-4,ASSEQGGKNIQY